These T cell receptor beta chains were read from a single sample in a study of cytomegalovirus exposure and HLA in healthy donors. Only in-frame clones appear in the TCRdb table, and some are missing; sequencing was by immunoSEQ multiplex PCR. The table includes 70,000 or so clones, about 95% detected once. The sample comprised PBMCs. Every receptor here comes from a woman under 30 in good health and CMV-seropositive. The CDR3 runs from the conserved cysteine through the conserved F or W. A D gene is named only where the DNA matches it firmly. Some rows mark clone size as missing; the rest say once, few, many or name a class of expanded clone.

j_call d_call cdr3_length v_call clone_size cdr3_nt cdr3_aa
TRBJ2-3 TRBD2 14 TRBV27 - TGTGCCACCAAGCGGGGGCCTGACACAGATACGCAGTATTTT CATKRGPDTDTQYF
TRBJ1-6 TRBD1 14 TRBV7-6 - TGTGCCAGCAGCATAGACAGGGATGTCCCACCCCTCCACTTT CASSIDRDVPPLHF
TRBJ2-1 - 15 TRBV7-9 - TGTGCCAGCAGCTTAAGCGTTGGAGGGCCCCGTGAGCAGTTCTTC CASSLSVGGPREQFF
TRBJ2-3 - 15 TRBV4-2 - TGTGCCAGCAGCCTTGGAGGCGGGGTCACAGATACGCAGTATTTT CASSLGGGVTDTQYF
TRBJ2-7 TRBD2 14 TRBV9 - TGTGCCAGCAGCGTAGGCGGGAGCTCCTACGAGCAGTACTTC CASSVGGSSYEQYF
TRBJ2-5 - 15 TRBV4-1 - TGCGCCAGCAGCCAAGATGGCTGGCTTCAAGAGACCCAGTACTTC CASSQDGWLQETQYF
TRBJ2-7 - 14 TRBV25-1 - TGTGCCAGCAGTGAATCGGGTGTGCCAGGGCGATCGTACTTC CASSESGVPGRSYF
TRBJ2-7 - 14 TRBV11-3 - TGTGCCAGCAGCTTCGGTCCCCGTGGCTACGAGCAGTACTTC CASSFGPRGYEQYF
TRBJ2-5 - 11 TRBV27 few TGTGCCAGCAGTCGGGGGGAGACCCAGTACTTC CASSRGETQYF
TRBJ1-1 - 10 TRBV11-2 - TGCCGGGTGGAGGACACTGAAGCTTTCTTT CRVEDTEAFF
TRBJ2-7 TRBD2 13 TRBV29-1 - TGCAGCGTTGAAACTAGCGGTACGGGGGAGCAGTACTTC CSVETSGTGEQYF
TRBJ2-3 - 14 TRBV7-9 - TGTGCCAGCAGCTTCGGGACAAACTCAGATACGCAGTATTTT CASSFGTNSDTQYF
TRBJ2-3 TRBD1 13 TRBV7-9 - TGTGCCAGCACCGCCAGGGGGACAGATACGCAGTATTTT CASTARGTDTQYF
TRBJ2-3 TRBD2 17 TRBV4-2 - TGTGCCAGCAGCCAAGCCTCCCCTAGCGGGGCCTCGAGGACGCAGTATTTT CASSQASPSGASRTQYF
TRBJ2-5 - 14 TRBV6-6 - TGTGCCAGCAGTTACCCTGGGGGCGCGGAGACCCAGTACTTC CASSYPGGAETQYF
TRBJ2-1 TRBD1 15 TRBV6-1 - TGTGCCACCCCTGGCCGGACAGGGGTCCACAATGAGCAGTTCTTC CATPGRTGVHNEQFF
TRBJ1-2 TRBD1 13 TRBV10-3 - TGTGCCAACAAACCGGGACAGGGTTATGGCTACACCTTC CANKPGQGYGYTF
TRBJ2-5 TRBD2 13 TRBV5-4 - TGTGCCAGCAATCCTAGCGGGGTGGAGACCCAGTACTTC CASNPSGVETQYF
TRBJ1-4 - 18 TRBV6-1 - TGTGCCAGCAGTGAAGTGGGAGGCAGCCTGTCGGGGGGTGAAAAACTGTTTTTT CASSEVGGSLSGGEKLFF
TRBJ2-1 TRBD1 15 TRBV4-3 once TGCGCCAGCAGCCAAGCAGGGGGCCCCTACAATGAGCAGTTCTTC CASSQAGGPYNEQFF
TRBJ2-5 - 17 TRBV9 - TGTGCCAGCAGCGCCGGCGGGGTCAGAACCTCGCGGGAGACCCAGTACTTC CASSAGGVRTSRETQYF
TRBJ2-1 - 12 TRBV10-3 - TGTGCCATCAGTGAGGAAGCGCTAGTGGAGTTCTTC CAISEEALVEFF
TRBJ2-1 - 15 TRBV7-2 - TGTGCCAGCAGCCTAACTAGCAGTGACTACAATGAGCAGTTCTTC CASSLTSSDYNEQFF
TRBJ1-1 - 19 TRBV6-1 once TGTGCCAGCAGTGAAGCGCTTCTTCAGGGATACTCTATGAACACTGAAGCTTTCTTT CASSEALLQGYSMNTEAFF
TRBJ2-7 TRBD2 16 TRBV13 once TGTGCCAGCAGGCAAACAGGGACTAGCGGGAGACACGAGCAGTACTTC CASRQTGTSGRHEQYF
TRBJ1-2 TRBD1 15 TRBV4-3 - TGCGCCAGCAGCCAGGGAGGGACAGGGGGCTATGGCTACACCTTC CASSQGGTGGYGYTF
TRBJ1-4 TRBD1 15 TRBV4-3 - TGCGCCAGCAGCCAAGACCAGGGGGCAAATGAAAAACTGTTTTTT CASSQDQGANEKLFF
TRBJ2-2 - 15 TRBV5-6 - TGTGCCAGCAGCTTGGGTTCTGCAGGGTCCGGGGAGCTGTTTTTT CASSLGSAGSGELFF
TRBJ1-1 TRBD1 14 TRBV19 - TGTGCCAGTAGTTTACAGGGGCTTAGCACTGAAGCTTTCTTT CASSLQGLSTEAFF
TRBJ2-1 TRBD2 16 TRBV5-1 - TGCGCCAGCAGCTGGATACTAGCGGGAGGGCCCAATGAGCAGTTCTTC CASSWILAGGPNEQFF
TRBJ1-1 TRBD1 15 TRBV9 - TGTGCCAGCAGCTTCCGGGACAGGGGTATCGATGAAGCTTTCTTT CASSFRDRGIDEAFF
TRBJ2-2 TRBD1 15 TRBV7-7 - TGTGCTAGCAGTTCGGGGACAGGGGCCTCCGGGGAGCTGTTTTTT CASSSGTGASGELFF
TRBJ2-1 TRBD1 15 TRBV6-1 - TGTGCCAGCAGTGAACAACCGGGACAGGGTACTGAGCAGTTCTTC CASSEQPGQGTEQFF
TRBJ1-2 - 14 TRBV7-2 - TGTGCCAGCAGCTCATCCCCGGGACATAATGGCTACACCTTC CASSSSPGHNGYTF
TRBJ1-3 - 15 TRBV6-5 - TGTGCCAGCAGTTCGGAGACTGTCGCTGGAAACACCATATATTTT CASSSETVAGNTIYF
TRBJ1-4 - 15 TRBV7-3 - TGTGCCAGCAGCTTCACAGGGCCCCCTAATGAAAAACTGTTTTTT CASSFTGPPNEKLFF
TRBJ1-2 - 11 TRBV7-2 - TGTGCCAGCAGCTCGGGGGTCCGCTACACCTTC CASSSGVRYTF
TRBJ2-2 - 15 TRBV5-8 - TGTGCCAGCAGCTTAGCGGGCCTGAACACCGGGGAGCTGTTTTTT CASSLAGLNTGELFF
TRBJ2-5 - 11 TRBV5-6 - TGTGCCAGCAGCTCTACAGAGACCCAGTACTTC CASSSTETQYF
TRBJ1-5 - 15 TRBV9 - TGTGCCAGCAGCGTAGATCCTTCGGGCAATCAGCCCCAGCATTTT CASSVDPSGNQPQHF
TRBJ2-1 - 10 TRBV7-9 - TGTGCCAGCAGCACTTATGAGCAGTTCTTC CASSTYEQFF
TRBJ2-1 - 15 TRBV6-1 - TGTGCCAGTCAAACGGAGGGACAGACCTACAATGAGCAGTTCTTC CASQTEGQTYNEQFF
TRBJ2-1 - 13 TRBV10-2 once TGCGCCAGCTCGGGACTCGCGAACAATGAGCAGTTCTTC CASSGLANNEQFF
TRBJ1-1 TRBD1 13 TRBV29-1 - TGCAGCGTCAGGGACAGGCGGAACACTGAAGCTTTCTTT CSVRDRRNTEAFF
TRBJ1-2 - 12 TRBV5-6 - TGTGCCAGCAGTCTAGGGGCGGTTGGCTACACCTTC CASSLGAVGYTF
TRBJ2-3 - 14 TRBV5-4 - TGTGCCAGCAGTACCCTGGGCGGCACAGATACGCAGTATTTT CASSTLGGTDTQYF
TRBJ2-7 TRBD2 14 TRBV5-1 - TGCGCCAGCAGCCGAGGAACTAGCGTTCACGAGCAGTACTTC CASSRGTSVHEQYF
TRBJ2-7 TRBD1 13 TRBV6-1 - TGTGCCAGCTCTCGGACAGGGGCCTACGAGCAGTACTTC CASSRTGAYEQYF
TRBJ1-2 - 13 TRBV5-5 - TGTGCCAGCAGCTTGGACAGGATCTATGGCTACACCTTC CASSLDRIYGYTF
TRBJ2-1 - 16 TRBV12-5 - TGTGCTAGTGGTTTGGTAGGGCAGGGGCAGAGGAATGAGCAGTTCTTC CASGLVGQGQRNEQFF
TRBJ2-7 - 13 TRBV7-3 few TGTGCCAGCAGCTACCGGGAGCCCTACGAGCAGTACTTC CASSYREPYEQYF
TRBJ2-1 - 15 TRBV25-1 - TGTGCCAGCAGTGGCTTGGAGGGGCCCTACAATGAGCAGTTCTTC CASSGLEGPYNEQFF
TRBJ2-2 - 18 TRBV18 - TGTGCCAGCTCACCTCGTACACCCGGGGTTTCGGGCACCGGGGAGCTGTTTTTT CASSPRTPGVSGTGELFF
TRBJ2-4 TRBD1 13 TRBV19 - TGTGCCAGTAGAGACAGGGACCGGGACATTCAGTACTTC CASRDRDRDIQYF
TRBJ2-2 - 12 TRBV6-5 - TGTGCCAGCAGTTCCGGACTAGGGGAGCTGTTTTTT CASSSGLGELFF
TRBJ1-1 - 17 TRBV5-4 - TGTGCCAGCAGCTTGGACTATGGCCGGTATGGGGGGACTGAAGCTTTCTTT CASSLDYGRYGGTEAFF